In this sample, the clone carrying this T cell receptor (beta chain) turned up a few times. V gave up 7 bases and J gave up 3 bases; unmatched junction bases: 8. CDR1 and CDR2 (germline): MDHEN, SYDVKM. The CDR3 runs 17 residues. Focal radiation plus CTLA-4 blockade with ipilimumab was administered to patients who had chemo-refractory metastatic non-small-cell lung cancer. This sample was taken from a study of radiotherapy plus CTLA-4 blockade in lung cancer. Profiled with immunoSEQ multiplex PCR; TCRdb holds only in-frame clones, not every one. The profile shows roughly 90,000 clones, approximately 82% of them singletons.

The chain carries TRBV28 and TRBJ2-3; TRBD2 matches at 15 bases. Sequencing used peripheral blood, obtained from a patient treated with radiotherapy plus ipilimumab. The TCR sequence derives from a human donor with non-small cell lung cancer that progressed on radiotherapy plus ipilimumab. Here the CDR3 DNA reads TGTGCCAGCACCACCTCCGGGACTAGCGGGAGGACAGATACGCAGTATTTT. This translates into CASTTSGTSGRTDTQYF.